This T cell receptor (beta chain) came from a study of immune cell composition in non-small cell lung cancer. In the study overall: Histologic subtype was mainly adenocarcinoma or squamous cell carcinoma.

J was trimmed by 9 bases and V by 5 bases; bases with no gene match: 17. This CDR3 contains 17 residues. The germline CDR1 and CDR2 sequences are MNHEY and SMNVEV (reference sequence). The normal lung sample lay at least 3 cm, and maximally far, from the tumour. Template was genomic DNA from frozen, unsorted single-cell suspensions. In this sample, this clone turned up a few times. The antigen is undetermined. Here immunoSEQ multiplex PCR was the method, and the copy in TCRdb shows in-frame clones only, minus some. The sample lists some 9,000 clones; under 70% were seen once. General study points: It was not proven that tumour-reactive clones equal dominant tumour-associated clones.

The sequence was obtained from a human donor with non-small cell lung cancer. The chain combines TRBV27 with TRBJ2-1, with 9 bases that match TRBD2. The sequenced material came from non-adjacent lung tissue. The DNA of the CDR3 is TGTGCCAGCAGTCGCGGGGGGGCATCGTCGTTAGCGGGTGAGCAGTTCTTC. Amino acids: CASSRGGASSLAGEQFF.